This T cell receptor (beta chain) was retrieved from a study of shared clonotypes between healthy human individuals. Germline assignment: CDR1 LNHDA and CDR2 SQIVND (reference sequence). The CDR3 spans 15 residues. V was clipped by 2 bases and J by 3 bases, with 14 bases between them. Only in-frame clones appear in the TCRdb table, and some are missing; sequencing was by immunoSEQ multiplex PCR. The sample comprises approximately 1.1 million clones, around 82% of which are singletons, and 0.5% to 0.6% rests with the top ten. The sequence came from a man aged 18 to 30 in good health. Some clones in this sample may be carry-over from other donors' samples. Sequences were obtained from memory CD4+ T cells from PBMCs. Subset: CD45RA-negative fraction. This chain joins TRBV19 and TRBJ2-7; no clear D. Here the CDR3 DNA reads TGTGCCAGTAGTATACCGACACGGGCCGGCTACGAGCAGTACTTC. Its protein is CASSIPTRAGYEQYF.